The 15 T cell receptor beta chains below all came from one sample that was sequenced in a study of T-cell memory formation after mild COVID-19. TCRdb fed the 5' RACE reads into MiXCR, producing one record per CDR3 protein. Of 110,000 to 150,000 distinct CDR3 sequences in the sample, 11% to 15% were seen once. Sequenced input: PBMCs or a T cell subset sorted from them (not recorded which). The receptors were gathered from an adult woman who had mild COVID-19 (a few samples of this study predate the infection). Cell type and time point are not known.

This clonotype occurred a few times. The rearrangement uses TRBV12-3 or TRBV12-4 and TRBJ2-7; 12 nucleotides align to TRBD2. The ends lost 5 bases at V and 6 bases at J; junction bases unmatched: 17. The CDR3 spans 18 residues. CDR3 DNA: TGTGCCAGCAGTCCTCGTGCCCTGACTAGCGGGAGCGGAGGCGAGCAGTACTTC. Protein product: CASSPRALTSGSGGEQYF.

This clonotype has more than one count but fewer than ten. The rearrangement joins TRBV6-5 to TRBJ2-1; TRBD2 matches 11 bases. The length of the CDR3 is 16 residues. CDR1 is MNHEY, CDR2 SVGAGI, per germline. V gave up 2 bases and J gave up 6 bases; unmatched junction bases: 6. The DNA for the CDR3 is TGTGCCAGCAGTTACGCAACTAGCGGGAGTGTCAATGAGCAGTTCTTC. Protein: CASSYATSGSVNEQFF.

CDR3 loop: CASSQASGSSYEQYF. The CDR3 DNA is TGCGCCAGCAGCCAAGCCAGCGGGAGCTCCTACGAGCAGTACTTC. The rearrangement joins TRBV4-3 to TRBJ2-7; 8 bases align to TRBD2. Germline values: CDR1 LGHNA, CDR2 YSLEER. The V gene end was trimmed by 1 base and the J gene end by 0 bases; junction bases not matched to a gene: 2. CDR3 length: 15 residues.

This clonotype was detected a few times. This CDR3 is CASSQDRTAYGYTF. Written as DNA, the CDR3 is TGTGCCAGCAGCCAAGATAGGACCGCGTATGGCTACACCTTC. V gene TRBV14 combines with J gene TRBJ1-2; D gene ambiguous. Trimming pared 0 bases from V and 5 bases from J, leaving 10 bases between. Germline CDR1 reads SGHDN; CDR2 reads FVKESK. This CDR3 spans 14 amino acids.

This sequence joins TRBV20-1 and TRBJ1-1, with D unclear. The V end was cut by 3 bases, the J end by 3 bases, with 11 bases between. CDR1 and CDR2 (germline): DFQATT, SNEGSKA (reference sequence). The CDR3 spans 13 residues. In nucleotides, the CDR3 is TGCAGTGCTAGTTTGGGGAGGTACACTGAAGCTTTCTTT. As protein: CSASLGRYTEAFF.

This clonotype has only a few counts. The rearrangement uses TRBV5-5 and TRBJ2-3; maybe TRBD2 (6 bases). With 7 bases removed from V and 6 bases from J, the gap between germline ends came to 9 bases. This CDR3 is built from 11 residues. The V gene's germline CDR1 is SGHKS and CDR2 YYEKEE (reference sequence). DNA for the CDR3: TGTGCCAGCGGGGAGGAGGATACGCAGTATTTT. The encoded protein is CASGEEDTQYF.

This sequence joins TRBV18 and TRBJ2-2, with 7 nucleotides matching TRBD1. Trimming took 3 bases from V and 0 from J; bases not matched to a gene: 7. The V gene's germline CDR1 is KGHSH and CDR2 LQKENI. This CDR3 spans 17 amino acids. CDR3 amino acids: CASSPSWTGANTGELFF. CDR3 sequence (DNA): TGTGCCAGCTCACCTTCCTGGACAGGAGCGAACACCGGGGAGCTGTTTTTT.

The chain links TRBV7-9 to TRBJ1-1; possible D gene TRBD1, 5 bases. The CDR3 runs to 13 residues. The V gene's germline CDR1 is SEHNR and CDR2 FQNEAQ (reference sequence). V was cut by 5 bases and J by 3 bases, with 10 bases left in between. CDR3 in DNA: TGTGCCAGCAGCCCCATAGGGGACACTGAAGCTTTCTTT. Its translation: CASSPIGDTEAFF.

The V call is TRBV12-3 or TRBV12-4, the J call TRBJ1-3; 7 bases map to TRBD1. The CDR3 runs to 14 residues. The J segment lost 3 bases and the V segment lost 5 bases, leaving 4 bases of the junction unmatched. CDR3 nucleotide sequence: TGTGCCAGCAGTCCCCGGGACAGTGGAAACACCATATATTTT. Amino acids: CASSPRDSGNTIYF.

This rearrangement joins TRBV7-9 to TRBJ1-2; D is unclear. The CDR3 length is 13 residues. Germline lookup yields CDR1 SEHNR and CDR2 FQNEAQ (reference sequence). Trimming shortened V by 5 bases and J by 4 bases, and 11 bases separated the two germline ends. Here the CDR3 DNA reads TGTGCCAGCAGCCATCTCTCGGTCTATGGCTACACCTTC. Encoded protein: CASSHLSVYGYTF.

The chain has TRBV7-9 and TRBJ2-1; perhaps TRBD2 as D (6 bases). The CDR3 is 15 amino acids. V was shortened by 1 base and J by 5 bases, with 12 bases between the two germline ends. Germline-derived CDR1 and CDR2 are SEHNR and FQNEAQ (reference sequence). The CDR3 DNA sequence: TGTGCCAGCAGCTTAGGCGGGGTCATCCACAATGAGCAGTTCTTC. Translated, it gives CASSLGGVIHNEQFF.

This chain uses TRBV6-5 with TRBJ2-7; perhaps TRBD1 as D (6 bases). The CDR3 loop spans 15 amino acids. CDR1 is MNHEY and CDR2 is SVGAGI in the germline V gene. V dropped 4 bases and J dropped 1 base, with 14 bases sitting between them. CDR3 region: CASSSGQLGSYEQYF. CDR3 nucleotide sequence: TGTGCCAGCAGTTCAGGACAGCTCGGTTCCTACGAGCAGTACTTC.

The chain has TRBV2 and TRBJ2-7, with unresolved D. Per germline, CDR1 SNHLY and CDR2 FYNNEI. V was shortened by 9 bases and J by 7 bases, with 19 bases between the two germline ends. The CDR3 sequence is 13 residues long. DNA for the CDR3: TGTGCCAGAGGAGAACAGTTTGCGGAGGAGCAGTACTTC. This gives the protein CARGEQFAEEQYF.

This clonotype was detected many times. The chain uses TRBV7-9 and TRBJ2-5; D could derive from TRBD1 or TRBD2 (5 bases each). The CDR3 length is 16 residues. Trimming removed 5 bases at V and 5 bases at J, with 21 bases between. From germline, CDR1 is SEHNR and CDR2 FQNEAQ (reference sequence). The CDR3 is CASSPARVALGETQYF. The CDR3 DNA reads as TGTGCCAGCAGCCCAGCCAGGGTAGCGCTCGGGGAGACCCAGTACTTC.

The sample holds a few counts of this clonotype. The rearrangement links TRBV4-1 to TRBJ2-7; 9 bases fit TRBD1. Unmatched junction bases numbered 8, after V lost 3 bases and J lost 2 bases. The CDR3 covers 16 residues. Germline V lookup: CDR1 MGHRA, CDR2 YSYEKL. CDR3 DNA: TGCGCCAGCAGCCAGCATACAGGGGGCGACACCTACGAGCAGTACTTC. Translated: CASSQHTGGDTYEQYF.